Included here is one T cell receptor beta chain sequence, with context. Its cognate antigen is unknown. Per the germline V gene, CDR1 is SGHRS and CDR2 is YFSETQ. This CDR3 has 14 amino acids. With 2 bases removed from V and 3 bases from J, the gap between germline ends came to 9 bases. The PCR made use of 60 Vbeta and 13 Jbeta primers. The assay was immunoSEQ multiplex PCR, and TCRdb's table has in-frame clones only and misses some. The sample carries under 150,000 clones, over 70% recorded once. This sample was taken from a study of cytomegalovirus exposure and HLA in healthy donors. Study overall: In a previous analysis, around 120 million unique TCR beta sequences were found from 150 million to 200 million T cells. Whole-study results and caveats: Later analysis identified around 15,000 TCR beta sequences associated with HLA alleles, using a false discovery rate threshold of 0.05.

Sequencing input: PBMCs. The sequence came from a woman aged 18-35 years in good health and CMV-seronegative. J is TRBJ2-1 and V is TRBV5-1; possible D gene TRBD1, 6 bases. This chain's CDR3 is CASSFPDSYNEQFF. The DNA of the CDR3 is TGCGCCAGCAGCTTCCCGGACAGCTACAATGAGCAGTTCTTC.